This TCR beta chain derives from a study of blood T cell repertoires in COVID-19. The overall study: Samples representing acute and convalescent COVID-19 were sourced from the United States, Italy and Spain. Sources were T cells, B-cell-depleted T cells, or PBMCs; the material itself was cDNA or gDNA.

Clones were read by immunoSEQ multiplex PCR, and TCRdb kept only the in-frame ones, dropping some. The top ten clones hold less than 20% of a sample with some 110,000 clones, roughly 80% of them seen once. This CDR3 spans 17 amino acids. Germline trimming cut 4 bases from V and 4 bases from J; bases unmatched to any gene: 9. Germline loops: CDR1 SEHNR, CDR2 FQNEAQ (reference sequence). The chain uses TRBV7-9 and TRBJ2-3; 12 nucleotides line up with TRBD2. Sequenced input: peripheral blood. The sequence came from an elderly woman with acute or convalescent COVID-19. The CDR3 sequence: CASSSTGRLAGADTQYF. The CDR3 DNA follows: TGTGCCAGCAGCTCCACCGGGCGACTAGCGGGAGCAGATACGCAGTATTTT.